This T cell receptor (beta chain) was identified during a study of T-cell memory formation after mild COVID-19. This CDR3 has 16 residues. J was trimmed by 5 bases and V by 5 bases; bases with no gene match: 11. Per germline, CDR1 MNHEY and CDR2 SVGEGT. In regard to this clonotype: The target antigen is unknown.

Study outcomes and limitations: Several responding clones turned up in pre-infection memory, indicating that cross-reactive memory may have taken part.

Constant-segment primers were used for 5'RACE, and the resulting TCR alpha and TCR beta cDNA libraries carried sample barcodes and UMIs. TCRdb passed the 5' RACE reads through MiXCR, listing each CDR3 protein once. Of around 210,000 distinct CDR3 sequences in the sample, 7.5% to 10% were seen once. The rearrangement uses TRBV6-2 or TRBV6-3 and TRBJ2-3, with 9 bases fitting TRBD2. The sequenced material came from PBMCs or a T cell subset sorted from them (not recorded which). This sequence was found in a man between 18 and 35 years old who had mild COVID-19 (a few samples of this study predate the infection). Cell type and time point are not known. CDR3 sequence (DNA): TGTGCCAGCAGTCCCCATAGCGGGGGAGTCCGAGATACGCAGTATTTT. It encodes CASSPHSGGVRDTQYF.